What follows is one T cell receptor beta chain and its context. Its recognized antigen is unknown. Base qualities are missing; no much larger clone stands one base away. Using the deep immunoSEQ assay, multiplex PCR amplified TCR CDR3 regions from genomic DNA. Extracted genomic DNA from each cell subset was spread evenly across all wells of several immunoSEQ 96-well plates, with each plate serving as a replicate. Each replicate PCR for sorted subsets received 150 to 250 ng genomic DNA, equal to 30,000 or so T cell genomes. Purified libraries were measured with a Qubit 3.0 fluorometer, size-checked on a Bioanalyzer 2100, and measured again with the KAPA Library Quantification kit. Every immunoSEQ 96-well plate was sequenced on a dedicated single-read 150-cycle Illumina NextSeq 550 flow cell. On the study's bioinformatics: Because the immunoSEQ output held only junctional sequences and lacked quality scores, the filtering could not match the filtering applied to full-length reads. Sequences were annotated with PyIR, a Python wrapper for IgBLAST v1.9, using IMGT germline references to assign V/J genes and CDR3. Reads were removed for weak V/J assignments (E-value above 1e-6), missing CDR3, stop codons, out-of-frame junctions, or ambiguous translated residues. V3J clonotypes were defined as sequences sharing the same inferred V gene, J gene, and CDR3 amino acid sequence. Percentage overlap between repertoires was calculated by dividing the number of shared unique clonotypes by the size of the smaller repertoire. Three approaches were used to assess repertoire richness: RTK rarefaction, the Chao1 estimator, and Recon v2.1 estimates of unobserved clonotypes. OLGA was used to compute generation probabilities for all TCRbeta clonotypes that the gDNA method yielded from several donors. TCRdb took over this immuneACCESS table, retaining in-frame rearrangements with V and J assigned. Such tables are incomplete; in checked studies, under half of the missing clones stem from an unresolved V gene, and the remainder is unexplained. V and J calls and clone size are those listed in that table; D and trimming were worked out from the DNA. A total of fewer than 400,000 clones appear in this sample, about 74% of them only once. The ten largest clones represent around a tenth of the sample.

The donors were healthy, HIV-negative adults who had no recently reported acute infections or vaccinations. Every donor was a Caucasian adult residing in Nashville, Tennessee, USA. CD4+ T cells were enriched through magnetic negative selection, after which naive cells were positively selected on CD45RA and the remaining negative fraction served as the memory subset. Blood was collected by leukapheresis, and PBMCs were isolated by Ficoll-Histopaque density gradient centrifugation and then cryopreserved in liquid nitrogen vapor phase. Purity and quantity of every magnetically sorted T cell population were checked by analytical flow cytometry. Each sorted fraction had its genomic DNA isolated and then quantified by UV absorbance on a Nanodrop 2000c. This entry belongs to a study of shared clonotypes between healthy human individuals (TCRdb year 2020). Background on the whole study: The cohort included a few men and a couple of women between 18 and 49 years of age. Per donor, three plates each were used for CD4 naive and CD4 memory, two for CD8 naive, and one for CD8 memory. To estimate repertoire size and how much clonotypes are shared between individuals, the study performed deep sequencing of blood TCR repertoires from about 5 healthy adults. Different laboratories and diverse techniques were used to prepare libraries and sequence TCR repertoires, to increase sequencing depth and limit assay-specific biases. Between about 0.85 and 8.9 billion PBMCs per donor were obtained by leukapheresis.

Overall study outcomes, separate from this receptor: Compared with non-shared clonotypes, clonotypes shared by all four sorted-subset donors had higher generation probabilities. Only blood was sampled, and tissue TCR repertoires likely differ from those in blood. Because the study included only a small number of donors, the genetic and exposure-history diversity represented was limited. Sharing across several donors was observed for roughly 5.4% of naive CD4, under 4% of naive CD8, over 2% of memory CD4, and about 0.39% of memory CD8 clonotypes. Rarefaction of sorted-subset datasets indicated incomplete sequencing despite the large sequencing depth. Naive subsets generally had larger estimated clonotype richness than memory subsets. Pairwise subsampling indicated that sequencing depth was expected to affect the degree of clonotype sharing among donors.

V gives up 2 bases and J gives up 3 bases, and the segment between their germline ends measures 5 bases. As encoded in the germline V gene (reference sequence), CDR1 is MNHNY while CDR2 is SVGAGI. Taken from cysteine to phenylalanine, the CDR3 has 13 residues. CDR3 DNA is the only sequence kept; it has 39 bases, read in frame from the first base. Material for sequencing was memory CD4+ T cells sorted from blood. The sample's cell subset or site label is to be understood as: CD45RA-negative fraction. The receptor chain draws on TRBV6-6 and TRBJ2-1, with an unclear D gene assignment. The receptor was isolated from a young man in good health. The CDR3 reads CASSYGVYNEQFF. Read as DNA, the sequence is TGTGCCAGCAGTTACGGGGTCTACAATGAGCAGTTCTTC.